This T cell receptor (beta chain) appears in the sequencing data of a study of OX40 agonist ivuxolimab in advanced cancers. CDR1 and CDR2 from the germline V gene are MNHNY and SVGAGI (reference sequence). The V and J ends lost 2 bases and 5 bases, in that order; junction bases with no gene match: 4. CDR3 length equals 14 residues. Assay used: immunoSEQ multiplex PCR; TCRdb lists only in-frame clones, some missing. The table shows about 78,000 clones, with roughly 92% occurring only once. The chain links TRBV6-6 to TRBJ2-5; 8 nucleotides agree with TRBD2. The sample was CD4+ or CD8+ T cells sorted from blood, taken in a trial of the OX40 agonist ivuxolimab. The receptor was derived from an adult with an advanced solid tumor such as melanoma, head and neck, liver or kidney cancer. This CDR3 reads CASSYRGGRETQYF. The CDR3 bases are TGTGCCAGCAGTTACCGGGGGGGGCGGGAGACCCAGTACTTC.